The entry that follows covers one T cell receptor beta chain sequence. Its antigen is undetermined. The data stem from a study of early stage breast cancer tumors. Study-wide results and caveats: Tumors had approximately 2.7-fold higher T cell density than normal breast.

Repertoires were generated with immunoSEQ multiplex PCR, while TCRdb's copy carries only in-frame clones and drops some. Of around 20,000 clones listed, 83% are singletons. The trim removed 6 bases at V and 7 bases at J, leaving 6 bases unmatched. Per germline, CDR1 MNHEY and CDR2 SVGAGI. This CDR3 has 14 amino acids. The sequence was obtained from a person aged 70 to 85 with breast cancer. The sequenced sample consisted of blood. The V and J genes are TRBV6-5 and TRBJ1-6; TRBD1 aligns across 7 bases. The CDR3 loop is CASSIPGQNSPLHF. The CDR3 DNA follows: TGTGCCAGCAGCATCCCGGGACAGAATTCACCCCTCCACTTT.